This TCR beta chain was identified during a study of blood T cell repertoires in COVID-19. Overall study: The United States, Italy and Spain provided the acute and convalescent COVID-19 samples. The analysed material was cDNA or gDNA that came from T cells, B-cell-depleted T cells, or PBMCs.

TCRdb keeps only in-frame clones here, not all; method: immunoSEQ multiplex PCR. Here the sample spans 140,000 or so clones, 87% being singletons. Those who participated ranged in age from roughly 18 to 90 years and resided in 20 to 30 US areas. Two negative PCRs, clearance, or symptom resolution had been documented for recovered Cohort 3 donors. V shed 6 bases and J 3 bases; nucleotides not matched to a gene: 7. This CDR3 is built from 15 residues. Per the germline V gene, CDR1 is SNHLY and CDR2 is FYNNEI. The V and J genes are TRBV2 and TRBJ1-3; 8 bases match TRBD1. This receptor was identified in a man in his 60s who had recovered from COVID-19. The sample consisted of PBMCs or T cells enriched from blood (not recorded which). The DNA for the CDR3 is TGTGCCAGCAGGAGGGCAGGGGGCGTTGGAAACACCATATATTTT. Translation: CASRRAGGVGNTIYF.